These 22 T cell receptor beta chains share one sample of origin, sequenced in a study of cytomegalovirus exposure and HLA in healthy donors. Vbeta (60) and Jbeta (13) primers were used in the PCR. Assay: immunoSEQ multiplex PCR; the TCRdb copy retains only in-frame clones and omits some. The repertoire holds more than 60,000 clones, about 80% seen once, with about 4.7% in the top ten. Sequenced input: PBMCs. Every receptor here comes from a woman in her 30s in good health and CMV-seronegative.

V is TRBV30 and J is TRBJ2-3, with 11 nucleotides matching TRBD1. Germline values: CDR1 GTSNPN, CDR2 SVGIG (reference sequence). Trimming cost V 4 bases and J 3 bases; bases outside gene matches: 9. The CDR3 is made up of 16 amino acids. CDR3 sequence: CAWNAGTGGQTDTQYF. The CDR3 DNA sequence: TGTGCCTGGAACGCCGGGACAGGGGGTCAAACAGATACGCAGTATTTT.

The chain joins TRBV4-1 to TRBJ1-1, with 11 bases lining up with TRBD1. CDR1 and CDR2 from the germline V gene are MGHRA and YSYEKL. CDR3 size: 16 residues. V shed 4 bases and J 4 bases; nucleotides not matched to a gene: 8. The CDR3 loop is CASSPDRGQSGTEAFF. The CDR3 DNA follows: TGCGCCAGCAGCCCGGACAGGGGGCAATCGGGCACTGAAGCTTTCTTT.

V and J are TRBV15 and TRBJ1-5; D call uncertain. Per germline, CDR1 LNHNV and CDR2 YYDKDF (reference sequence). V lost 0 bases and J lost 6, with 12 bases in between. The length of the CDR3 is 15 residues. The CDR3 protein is CATSRDRGKFQPQHF. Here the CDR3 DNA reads TGTGCCACCAGCAGAGATCGCGGCAAATTTCAGCCCCAGCATTTT.

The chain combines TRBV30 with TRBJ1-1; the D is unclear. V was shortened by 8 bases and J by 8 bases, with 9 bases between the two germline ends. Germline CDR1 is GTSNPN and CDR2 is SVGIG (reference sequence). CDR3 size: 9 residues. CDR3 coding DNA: TGTGCCGGAAACAGAGAAGCTTTCTTT. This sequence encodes CAGNREAFF.

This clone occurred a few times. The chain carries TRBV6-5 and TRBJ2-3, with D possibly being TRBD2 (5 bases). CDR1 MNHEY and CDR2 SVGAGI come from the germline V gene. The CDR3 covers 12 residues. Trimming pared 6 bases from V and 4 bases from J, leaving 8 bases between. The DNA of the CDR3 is TGTGCCAGCAGCGGACTTTCAGATACGCAGTATTTT. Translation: CASSGLSDTQYF.

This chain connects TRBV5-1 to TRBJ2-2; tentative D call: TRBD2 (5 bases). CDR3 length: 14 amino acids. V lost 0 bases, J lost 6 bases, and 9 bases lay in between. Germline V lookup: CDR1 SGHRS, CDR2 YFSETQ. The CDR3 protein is CASSLGLGAGELFF. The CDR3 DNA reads TGCGCCAGCAGCTTGGGACTCGGGGCCGGGGAGCTGTTTTTT.

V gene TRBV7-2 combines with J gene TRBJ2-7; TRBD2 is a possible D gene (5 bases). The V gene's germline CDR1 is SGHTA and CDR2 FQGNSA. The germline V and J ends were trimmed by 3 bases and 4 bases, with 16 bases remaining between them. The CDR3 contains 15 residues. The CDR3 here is CASSFGRETFYEQYF. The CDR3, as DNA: TGTGCCAGCAGCTTCGGCCGGGAAACTTTTTACGAGCAGTACTTC.

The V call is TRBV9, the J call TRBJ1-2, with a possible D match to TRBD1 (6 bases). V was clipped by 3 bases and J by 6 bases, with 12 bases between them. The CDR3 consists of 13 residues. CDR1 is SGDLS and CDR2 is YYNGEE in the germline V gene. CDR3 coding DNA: TGTGCCAGCAGCGCGTACAGGGAGAATGGCTACACCTTC. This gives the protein CASSAYRENGYTF.

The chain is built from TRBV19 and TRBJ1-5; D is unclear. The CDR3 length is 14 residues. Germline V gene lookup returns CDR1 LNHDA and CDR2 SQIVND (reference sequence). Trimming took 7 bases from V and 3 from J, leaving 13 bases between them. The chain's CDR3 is CASNLGGINQPQHF. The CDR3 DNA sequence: TGTGCCAGTAATTTAGGAGGGATCAATCAGCCCCAGCATTTT.

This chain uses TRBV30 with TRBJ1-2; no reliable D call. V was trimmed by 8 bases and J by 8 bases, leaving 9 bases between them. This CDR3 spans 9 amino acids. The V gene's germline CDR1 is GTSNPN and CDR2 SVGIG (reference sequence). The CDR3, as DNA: TGTGCCATATATGAGGGCTACACCTTC. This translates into CAIYEGYTF.

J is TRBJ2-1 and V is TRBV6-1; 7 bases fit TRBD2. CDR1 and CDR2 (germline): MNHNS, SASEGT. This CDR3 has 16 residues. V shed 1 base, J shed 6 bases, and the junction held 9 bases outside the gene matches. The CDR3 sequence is CASSEEGGGLGNEQFF. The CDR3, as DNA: TGTGCCAGCAGTGAAGAGGGCGGGGGACTTGGCAATGAGCAGTTCTTC.

CDR3 nucleotides: TGCAGCGTTGACGGCGGGGAATTCCATGGCTACACCTTC. Its translation is CSVDGGEFHGYTF. The rearrangement joins TRBV29-1 to TRBJ1-2; no firm D call. V was trimmed by 3 bases and J by 6 bases, leaving 14 bases between them. Germline V gene data show CDR1 as SQVTM and CDR2 as ANQGSEA. The CDR3 is made up of 13 amino acids.

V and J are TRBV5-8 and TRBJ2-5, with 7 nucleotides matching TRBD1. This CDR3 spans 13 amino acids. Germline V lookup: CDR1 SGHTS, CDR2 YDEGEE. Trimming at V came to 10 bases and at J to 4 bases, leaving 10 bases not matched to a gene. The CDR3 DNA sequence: TGTGCCCAGAGTTGGGACAGTAGAGAGACCCAGTACTTC. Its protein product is CAQSWDSRETQYF.

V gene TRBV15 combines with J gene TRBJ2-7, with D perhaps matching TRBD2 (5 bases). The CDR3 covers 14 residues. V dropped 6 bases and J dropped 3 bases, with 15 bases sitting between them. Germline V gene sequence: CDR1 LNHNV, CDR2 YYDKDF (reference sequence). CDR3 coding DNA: TGTGCCACCAGAGATCGAGGGAAGGGCTACGAGCAGTACTTC. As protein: CATRDRGKGYEQYF.

The CDR3 here is CASSWALDYEQYF. CDR3 DNA: TGCGCCAGCAGCTGGGCCCTTGATTACGAGCAGTACTTC. The chain carries TRBV5-1 and TRBJ2-7; the D is unclear. The CDR3 has 13 amino acids. V was cut by 3 bases and J by 4 bases, with 11 bases left in between. Germline CDR1 reads SGHRS; CDR2 reads YFSETQ.

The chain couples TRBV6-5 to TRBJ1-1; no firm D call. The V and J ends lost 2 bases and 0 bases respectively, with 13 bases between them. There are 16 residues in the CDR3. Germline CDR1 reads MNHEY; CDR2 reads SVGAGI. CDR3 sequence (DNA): TGTGCCAGCAGTTACGGATATCGAGGGCTGAACACTGAAGCTTTCTTT. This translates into CASSYGYRGLNTEAFF.

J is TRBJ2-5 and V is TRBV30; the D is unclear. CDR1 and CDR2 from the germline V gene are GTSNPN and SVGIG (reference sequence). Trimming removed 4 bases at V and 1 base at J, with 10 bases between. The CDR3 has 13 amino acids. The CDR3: CAWTNTAQETQYF. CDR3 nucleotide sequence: TGTGCCTGGACGAATACAGCCCAAGAGACCCAGTACTTC.

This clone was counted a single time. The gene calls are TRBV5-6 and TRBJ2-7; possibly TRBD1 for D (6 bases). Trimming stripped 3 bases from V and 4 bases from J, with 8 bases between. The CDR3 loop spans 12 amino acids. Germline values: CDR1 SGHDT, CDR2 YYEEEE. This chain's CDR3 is CASSSGQYEQYF. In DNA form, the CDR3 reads TGTGCCAGCAGCTCAGGACAGTACGAGCAGTACTTC.

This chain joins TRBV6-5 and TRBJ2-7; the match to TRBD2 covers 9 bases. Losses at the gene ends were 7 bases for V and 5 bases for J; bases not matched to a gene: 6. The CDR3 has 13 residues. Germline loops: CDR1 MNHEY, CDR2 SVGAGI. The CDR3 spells CASTSVAGDEQYF. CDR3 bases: TGTGCCAGCACATCGGTAGCGGGAGACGAGCAGTACTTC.

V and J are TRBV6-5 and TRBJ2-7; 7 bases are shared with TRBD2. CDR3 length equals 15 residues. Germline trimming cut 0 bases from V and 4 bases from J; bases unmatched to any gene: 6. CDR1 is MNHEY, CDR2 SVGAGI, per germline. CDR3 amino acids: CASSYSYYGGYEQYF. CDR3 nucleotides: TGTGCCAGCAGTTACTCCTACTACGGGGGGTACGAGCAGTACTTC.

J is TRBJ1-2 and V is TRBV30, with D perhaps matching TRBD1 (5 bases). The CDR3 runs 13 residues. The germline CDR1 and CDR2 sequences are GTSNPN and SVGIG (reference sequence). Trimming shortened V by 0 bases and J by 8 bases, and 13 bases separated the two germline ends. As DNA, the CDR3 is TGTGCCTGGAGTGTAATGGGGCAGCGAGGCTACACCTTC. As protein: CAWSVMGQRGYTF.

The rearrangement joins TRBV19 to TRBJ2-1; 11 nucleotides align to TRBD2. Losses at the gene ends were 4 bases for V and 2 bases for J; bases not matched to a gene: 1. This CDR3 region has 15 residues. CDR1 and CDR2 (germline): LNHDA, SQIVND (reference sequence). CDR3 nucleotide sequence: TGTGCCAGTAGTAAGGGACTAGCGGCCTACAATGAGCAGTTCTTC. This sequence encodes CASSKGLAAYNEQFF.